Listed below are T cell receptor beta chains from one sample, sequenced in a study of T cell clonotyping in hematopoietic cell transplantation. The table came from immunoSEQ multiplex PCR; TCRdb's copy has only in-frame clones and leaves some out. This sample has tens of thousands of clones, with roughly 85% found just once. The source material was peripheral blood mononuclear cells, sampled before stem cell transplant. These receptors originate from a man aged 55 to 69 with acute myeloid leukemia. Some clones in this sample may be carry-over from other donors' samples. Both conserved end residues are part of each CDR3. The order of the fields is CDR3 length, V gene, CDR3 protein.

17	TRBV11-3	CASSLLLVSTAKNIQYF
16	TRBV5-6	CASSLGAGGGNQPQHF
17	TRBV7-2	CASSLGAAGGARQPQHF
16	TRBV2	CASSERSSATTDTQYF
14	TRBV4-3	CASSQANDRDGYTF
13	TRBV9	CASSTTRGGEQYF
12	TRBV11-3	CASSPGTNEQYF
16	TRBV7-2	CASSHARGVGNYGYTF
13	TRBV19	CASKVADNSPLHF
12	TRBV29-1	CSASTDSYEQYF
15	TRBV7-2	CASSPGTGTYYGYTF
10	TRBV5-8	CASSLSSGYF
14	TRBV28	CASSSNWNTGELFF
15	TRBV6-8	CASSYRTSGGVEQYF
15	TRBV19	CASSKTAGDTYEQYF
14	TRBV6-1	CASSEQGVNSPLHF
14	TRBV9	CASSGRGKNTEAFF
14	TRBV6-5	CASSPRQGYQPQHF
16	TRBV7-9	CASSLDKAGWGNEQFF
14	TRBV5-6	CASSQPGTGNTIYF
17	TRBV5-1	CASSFVTQRFLNSPLHF
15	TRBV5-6	CASSFEGRSSYEQYF
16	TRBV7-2	CASSFKRGTSRDGYTF
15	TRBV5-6	CASSPGPRDTGELFF
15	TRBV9	CASSVSDLGAGAGVF
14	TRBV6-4	CASSPGRDNSPLHF
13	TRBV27	CASSLERGDTQYF
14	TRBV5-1	CASGSGASNTEAFF
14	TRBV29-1	CSVDGVGWSTEAFF
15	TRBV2	CASSERGGNNQPQHF
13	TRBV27	CASSFGPRQKLFF
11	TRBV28	CASSLRYEQYF
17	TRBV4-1	CASSQATGAEGGYGYTF
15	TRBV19	CASSAQAGGITEAFF
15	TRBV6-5	CASSSSSGNSYGYTF
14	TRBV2	CASSEAGIVNEQFF
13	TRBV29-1	CSVEGGTNEKLFF
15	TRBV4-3	CASSQDAVGVYGYTF
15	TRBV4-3	CASSQETGLNTEAFF
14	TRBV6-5	CASSYGRATGELFF
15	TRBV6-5	CASRKRGGGTDTQYF
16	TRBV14	CASSQDFGAWNTEAFF
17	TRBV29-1	CSVEGEWMDRMNTEAFF
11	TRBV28	CASSIGQEQYF